This TCR beta chain was recovered during a study of blood T cell repertoires in COVID-19 (dated by TCRdb to about 2020). Regarding the research as a whole: The collaborator samples originated in the United States, Italy and Spain and spanned the acute and convalescent phases of COVID-19. The material from the prospective study consisted of cDNA or gDNA derived from T cells, B-cell-depleted T cells, or PBMCs. The dataset comprised deeply sampled blood TCRbeta repertoires from subjects exposed to, actively infected with, or recovered from COVID-19. The repertoires were released in a freely available public database intended as a resource for research on the immune response to SARS-CoV-2. Samples were obtained from the ongoing ImmuneRACE study (first 160 participants) and from 1,254 subjects provided by 6 global collaborators. The sample metadata nearly always contained a de-identified subject ID, COVID-19 status, age in years and sex. HLA class I and class II types, where available, came from metadata supplied by the sample provider rather than from assay-based typing. Summary of the overall study and its limitations: The amount of clinical and demographic metadata varied by source and participant and was provided uncurated.

V is shortened by 5 bases, J by 1 base, and the region joining them spans 9 bases. Based on the germline V gene (reference sequence), the CDR1 and CDR2 sequences are LNHDA and SQIVND. Including cysteine and phenylalanine, the CDR3 has 13 amino acids. The retained sequence is limited to the CDR3, 39 bases, with the frame set at the first base. Participants in the prospective study were enrolled through a virtual design, were aged about 18 to 100 years, and lived in fewer than 30 United States geographic areas. To assign participants to cohorts, the prospective study relied on clinical history that participants themselves reported in a screening survey and a study questionnaire. Exposed participants had been in contact, within 2 weeks of entering the study, with a person who had a PCR-confirmed or clinician-diagnosed case of COVID-19. Mobile phlebotomists in the prospective study collected whole blood, serum and a nasopharyngeal or oropharyngeal swab from every participant. Additional blood draws and questionnaires over an approximately two-month period could optionally be provided by prospective study participants. Before DNA extraction, blood samples from the prospective study were shipped at room temperature or frozen.

Of note for this clone: Its antigen specificity is not known. There are no base qualities to consult, and no much larger clone falls within one base.

TCRbeta CDR3 regions were amplified from genomic DNA by means of the immunoSEQ Assay, a bias-controlled multiplex PCR. As for how the authors treated the data: Within the assay, amplification of reference gene primers was used to estimate how many nucleated cells each sample contained. To quantify the absolute abundance of each unique TCRbeta CDR3 rearrangement, sequence reads were collapsed and filtered. For each sample, productive Simpson clonality was calculated as the square root of Simpson's diversity index over productive rearrangements. The source is immuneACCESS, and TCRdb retained only in-frame sequences with V and J called. Part of the clones is not carried over; for the studies checked, unresolved V genes explain less than half of this, and the remainder is unexplained. V and J calls and clone size are those listed in that table; D and trimming were worked out from the DNA. The sample profile shows a few hundred thousand clones; nearly 90% of them were found once. 2.5% to 3.5% of the sample lies in the top ten.

This receptor was obtained from a woman between 50 and 59 years old who had been exposed to COVID-19. The specimen sequenced was PBMCs or T cells enriched from blood (not recorded which). The chain is encoded by TRBV19 joined to TRBJ2-7, and the D gene may be TRBD1, 5 bases matching. The DNA sequence follows: TGTGCCAGTAGTTGGGGCAGATCCTACGAGCAGTACTTC. This sequence encodes CASSWGRSYEQYF.